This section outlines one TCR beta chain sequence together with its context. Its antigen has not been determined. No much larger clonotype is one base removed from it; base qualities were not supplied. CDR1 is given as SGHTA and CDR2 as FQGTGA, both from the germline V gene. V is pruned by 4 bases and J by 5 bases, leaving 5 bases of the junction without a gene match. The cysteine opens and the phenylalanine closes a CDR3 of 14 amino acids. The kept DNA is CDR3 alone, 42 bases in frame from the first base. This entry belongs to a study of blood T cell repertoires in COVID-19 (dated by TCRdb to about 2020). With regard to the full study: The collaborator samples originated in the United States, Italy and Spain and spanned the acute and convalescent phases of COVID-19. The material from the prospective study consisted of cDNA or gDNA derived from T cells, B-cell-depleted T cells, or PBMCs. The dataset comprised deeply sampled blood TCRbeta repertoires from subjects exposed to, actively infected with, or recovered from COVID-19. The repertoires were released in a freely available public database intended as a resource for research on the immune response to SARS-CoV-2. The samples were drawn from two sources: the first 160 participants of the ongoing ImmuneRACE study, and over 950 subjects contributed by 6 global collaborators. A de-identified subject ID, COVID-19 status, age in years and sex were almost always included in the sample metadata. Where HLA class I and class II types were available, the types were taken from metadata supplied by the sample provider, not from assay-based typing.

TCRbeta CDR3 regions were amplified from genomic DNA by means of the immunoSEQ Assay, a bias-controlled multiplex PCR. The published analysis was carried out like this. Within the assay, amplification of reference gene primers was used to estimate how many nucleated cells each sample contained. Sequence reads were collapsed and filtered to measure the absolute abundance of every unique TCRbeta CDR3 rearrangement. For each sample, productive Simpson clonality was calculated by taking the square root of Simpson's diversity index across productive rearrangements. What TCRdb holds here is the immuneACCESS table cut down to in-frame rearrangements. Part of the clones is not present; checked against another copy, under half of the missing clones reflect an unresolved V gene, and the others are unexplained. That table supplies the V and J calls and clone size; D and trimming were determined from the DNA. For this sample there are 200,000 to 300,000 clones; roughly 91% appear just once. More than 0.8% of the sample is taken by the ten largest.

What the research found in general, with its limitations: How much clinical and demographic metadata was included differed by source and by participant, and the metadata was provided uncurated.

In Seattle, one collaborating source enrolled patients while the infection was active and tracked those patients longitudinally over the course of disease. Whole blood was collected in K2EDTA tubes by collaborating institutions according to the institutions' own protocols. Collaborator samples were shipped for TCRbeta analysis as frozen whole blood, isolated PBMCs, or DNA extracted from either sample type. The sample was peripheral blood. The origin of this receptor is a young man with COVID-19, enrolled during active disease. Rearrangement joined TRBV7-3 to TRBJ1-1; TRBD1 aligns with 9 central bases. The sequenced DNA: TGTGCCAGCAGCTCGGACAGGGGTGGAACTGAAGCTTTCTTT. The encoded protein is CASSSDRGGTEAFF.